The present entry profiles one T cell receptor (beta chain) with its context. Its specificity is unknown. One entry per CDR3 protein results from TCRdb running MiXCR on the 5' RACE reads. The data contain around 4,800 distinct CDR3 sequences, approximately 70% of them singletons. Study-wide results and limits: The TCR gene usage of tumor memory CD4+ T cells clustered together with blood and lymph node memory CD4+ cells and with lymph node naive CD4+ cells.

Trimming removed 10 bases from V and 5 bases from J, with 17 bases in between. Germline assignment: CDR1 MNHNS and CDR2 SASEGT. The CDR3 runs 13 residues. Sequencing was performed on naive CD4+ T cells sorted from blood. As to subset: naive CD4+ T cells, CD4+CD45RA+CD25-. The J gene is TRBJ2-5, the V gene TRBV6-1; TRBD1 might be the D (6 bases). The origin of this receptor is a female donor with breast cancer. The CDR3 sequence: CATAMGQGETQYF. CDR3 DNA sequence: TGTGCCACTGCCATGGGGCAGGGGGAGACCCAGTACTTC.